The sequence of this TCR beta chain was determined in a study of regulatory T cells in long-lasting Graves disease. Study-level points and caveats: Persistent disease was characterized by preferential usage of TRBV28, TRBJ1-2 and TRBJ2-5.

The time point denotes: persistent/refractory GD, antithyroid drugs over 5 years with positive TRAb. After RNA was extracted from PBMCs, the TCR library was made from it. This clonotype was seen only a few times. What it recognizes is unknown. The TCR beta library used iRepertoire HTBI primers with Arm-PCR amplification of CDR3. TCRdb analysed the multiplex PCR reads with MiXCR anew, one entry per CDR3 protein. The top ten hold 14% of the sample, which has about 430,000 distinct CDR3 sequences, around a fifth seen once. The CDR3 contains 17 residues. Losses at the gene ends were 2 bases for V and 6 bases for J; bases not matched to a gene: 5. The germline CDR1 and CDR2 sequences are SGHAT and FQNNGV.

Source: peripheral blood mononuclear cells (PBMCs), taken when the disease was refractory, from a patient treated with antithyroid drugs. The gene calls are TRBV11-2 and TRBJ2-3; the match to TRBD2 covers 16 bases. The source of this sequence is a female donor with Graves disease. Here the CDR3 reads CASSLRGTSGRDDTQYF. CDR3 bases: TGTGCCAGCAGCTTAAGGGGGACTAGCGGGAGGGACGATACGCAGTATTTT.